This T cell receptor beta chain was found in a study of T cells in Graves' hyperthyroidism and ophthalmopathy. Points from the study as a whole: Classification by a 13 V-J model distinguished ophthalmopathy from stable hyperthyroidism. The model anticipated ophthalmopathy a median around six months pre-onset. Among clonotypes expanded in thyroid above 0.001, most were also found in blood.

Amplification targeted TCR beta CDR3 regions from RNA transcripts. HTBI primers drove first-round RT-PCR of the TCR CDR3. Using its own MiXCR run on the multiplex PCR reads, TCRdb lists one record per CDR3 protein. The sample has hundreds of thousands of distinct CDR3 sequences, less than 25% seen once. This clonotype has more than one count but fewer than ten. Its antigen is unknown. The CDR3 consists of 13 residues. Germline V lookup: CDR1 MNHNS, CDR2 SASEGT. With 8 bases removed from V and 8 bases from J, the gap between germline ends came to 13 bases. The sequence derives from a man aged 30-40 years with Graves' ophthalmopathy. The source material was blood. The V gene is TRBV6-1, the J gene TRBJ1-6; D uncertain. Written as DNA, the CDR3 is TGTGCCAGCGTCAGGATCTTAGATTCACCCCTCCACTTT. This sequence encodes CASVRILDSPLHF.